A single sample is the source of the 11 T cell receptor beta chains below, sequenced in a study of shared clonotypes between healthy human individuals. The table came from immunoSEQ multiplex PCR; TCRdb's copy has only in-frame clones and leaves some out. This table holds over a million clones, around 75% found once. Sequencing was performed on memory CD4+ T cells sorted from blood. Described subset: CD45RA-negative fraction. All receptors come from a man aged 18 to 35 in good health.

This clone turned up a few times. V gene TRBV5-1 combines with J gene TRBJ2-1; D possibly uses TRBD1 or TRBD2 (5 bases each). The CDR3 totals 15 residues. The V end lost 4 bases, the J end lost 2 bases, and 13 bases lay between the germline ends. Germline loops: CDR1 SGHRS, CDR2 YFSETQ. CDR3 amino acids: CASSPSGTTYNEQFF. The CDR3 DNA reads TGCGCCAGCAGCCCTAGTGGGACCACCTACAATGAGCAGTTCTTC.

V and J are TRBV5-1 and TRBJ2-3; no firm D call. Germline-derived CDR1 and CDR2 are SGHRS and YFSETQ. Trimming pared 4 bases from V and 1 base from J, leaving 13 bases between. CDR3 length: 15 residues. This CDR3 is CASSQGLRGTDTQYF. As DNA, the CDR3 is TGCGCCAGCAGCCAAGGCCTTCGTGGCACAGATACGCAGTATTTT.

This clone was detected ten times or more. The chain uses TRBV5-4 and TRBJ2-6; perhaps TRBD2 as D (6 bases). Trimming left V 0 bases short and J 3 bases short, with 13 bases between. CDR1 is SGHNT and CDR2 is YYREEE in the germline V gene (reference sequence). This CDR3 spans 17 amino acids. Here the CDR3 reads CASSLESGGFGANVLTF. The DNA of the CDR3 is TGTGCCAGCAGCTTGGAGTCTGGAGGGTTTGGGGCCAACGTCCTGACTTTC.

The DNA of the CDR3 is TGTGCCTGGAGTGGGATTTACGAGCAGTACTTC. This translates into CAWSGIYEQYF. The rearrangement joins TRBV30 to TRBJ2-7; D not resolved. CDR1 and CDR2 from the germline V gene are GTSNPN and SVGIG (reference sequence). The CDR3 sequence is 11 residues long. The V and J ends lost 1 base and 4 bases respectively, with 5 bases between them.

V gene TRBV5-5 combines with J gene TRBJ2-2, with no clear D. The CDR3 is 17 amino acids. Germline CDR1 SGHKS, CDR2 YYEKEE (reference sequence). Trimming took off 4 bases at V and 1 base at J, with 17 bases between the two ends. The CDR3 DNA reads TGTGCCAGCAGCCTCCCCAACCTGTTCAGGAACACCGGGGAGCTGTTTTTT. Protein sequence: CASSLPNLFRNTGELFF.

J is TRBJ1-1 and V is TRBV30, with D maybe TRBD1 (5 bases). Per germline, CDR1 GTSNPN and CDR2 SVGIG (reference sequence). The V end was cut by 8 bases, the J end by 4 bases, with 14 bases between. The CDR3 sequence is 12 residues long. The CDR3, as DNA: TGTGCCCGGACAAACTGGGGCACTGAAGCTTTCTTT. This sequence encodes CARTNWGTEAFF.

The V call is TRBV10-2, the J call TRBJ2-7; weak D call: TRBD2 (7 bases). The V and J ends lost 8 bases and 3 bases respectively, with 14 bases between them. The CDR3 loop spans 13 amino acids. Germline CDR1 is WSHSY and CDR2 is SAAADI. This CDR3 reads CASGGGPYYEQYF. The DNA for the CDR3 is TGCGCCAGCGGGGGGGGGCCCTACTACGAGCAGTACTTC.

V gene TRBV27 combines with J gene TRBJ2-2; 10 bases match TRBD2. The CDR3 runs to 16 residues. The ends lost 8 bases at V and 9 bases at J; junction bases unmatched: 15. Germline values: CDR1 MNHEY, CDR2 SMNVEV (reference sequence). CDR3 region: CASHRGSGGAGRELFF. The CDR3 DNA follows: TGTGCCAGCCACCGGGGGAGCGGGGGGGCCGGTAGGGAGCTGTTTTTT.

The chain employs TRBV5-4 and TRBJ2-5; D may be TRBD1 (6 bases). CDR3 size: 15 residues. V lost 2 bases to trimming and J lost 2 bases, with 13 bases between them. Looked up from germline, CDR1 is SGHNT and CDR2 is YYREEE (reference sequence). Written as DNA, the CDR3 is TGTGCCAGCAGCTTCAGACAGGCCTTTCAAGAGACCCAGTACTTC. Amino acids: CASSFRQAFQETQYF.

This clone occurred a few times. J is TRBJ2-7 and V is TRBV18; TRBD1 agrees at 7 bases. With 2 bases clipped from V and 4 bases from J, the junction kept 5 bases outside the gene matches. This CDR3 region has 14 residues. The germline V gene has CDR1 KGHSH and CDR2 LQKENI. CDR3 nucleotide sequence: TGTGCCAGCTCACCAGCACGGACAGGTTACGAGCAGTACTTC. Encoded protein: CASSPARTGYEQYF.

CDR3 DNA sequence: TGCGCCAGCAGCTTGGAACCGCGTATAGTATTCTACGAGCAGTACTTC. It translates to CASSLEPRIVFYEQYF. The chain has TRBV5-1 and TRBJ2-7; unclear D gene. The CDR3 runs 16 residues. Germline CDR1 SGHRS, CDR2 YFSETQ. V lost 0 bases and J 3 bases, leaving 16 bases between the germline ends.